The rows below give T cell receptor beta chains drawn from one sample of a study of cytomegalovirus exposure and HLA in healthy donors. Method: immunoSEQ multiplex PCR; TCRdb's copy keeps in-frame clones and lacks some. The sample consists of around 150,000 clones, over 80% of them appearing once. Sequences were obtained from PBMCs. The receptor source for this set is a woman aged 18-29 years in good health and CMV-seronegative. CDR3s leave out the opening cysteine and the closing phenylalanine or tryptophan. Fields, in order: J gene, V gene, clone size, CDR3 protein. Clone sizes are given selectively: once, few, many, or a class where the clone is expanded.

J gene: TRBJ2-1; V gene: TRBV5-6; clone size: -; CDR3 protein: ASSTTGVEQF
J gene: TRBJ2-3; V gene: TRBV30; clone size: -; CDR3 protein: AWSDSVGGEDTQY
J gene: TRBJ1-1; V gene: TRBV29-1; clone size: -; CDR3 protein: SVEETKKDRGAF
J gene: TRBJ2-3; V gene: TRBV6-5; clone size: -; CDR3 protein: ASRIGLAPDTQY
J gene: TRBJ1-2; V gene: TRBV4-1; clone size: -; CDR3 protein: ASSQVRDYIYGYT
J gene: TRBJ2-3; V gene: TRBV6-6; clone size: -; CDR3 protein: ASHTKGATQY
J gene: TRBJ1-3; V gene: TRBV9; clone size: -; CDR3 protein: ASSQGHRGSGNTIY
J gene: TRBJ1-4; V gene: TRBV7-9; clone size: -; CDR3 protein: ASSLVGHPNEKLF
J gene: TRBJ2-7; V gene: TRBV6-5; clone size: -; CDR3 protein: ASSLAPLYEQY
J gene: TRBJ2-7; V gene: TRBV28; clone size: once; CDR3 protein: ASSLSLFGGNSYEQY
J gene: TRBJ1-1; V gene: TRBV10-3; clone size: -; CDR3 protein: AIREGTEAF
J gene: TRBJ2-1; V gene: TRBV11-2; clone size: -; CDR3 protein: ASSFPVWTEGARYGRF
J gene: TRBJ1-1; V gene: TRBV5-5; clone size: -; CDR3 protein: ASSLRTGLNTEAF
J gene: TRBJ2-7; V gene: TRBV11-3; clone size: few; CDR3 protein: ASSGRAEQY
J gene: TRBJ1-1; V gene: TRBV28; clone size: -; CDR3 protein: ASSFNLGGGEAF
J gene: TRBJ2-5; V gene: TRBV9; clone size: -; CDR3 protein: ASSVGDRGVETQY
J gene: TRBJ1-2; V gene: TRBV9; clone size: once; CDR3 protein: ASSVGGVGQYYGYT
J gene: TRBJ2-5; V gene: TRBV4-1; clone size: -; CDR3 protein: ASSHRWASGVQETQY
J gene: TRBJ1-2; V gene: TRBV6-5; clone size: -; CDR3 protein: GSGQGGLQGYT
J gene: TRBJ1-1; V gene: TRBV7-9; clone size: -; CDR3 protein: ASSLPGNTEAF
J gene: TRBJ2-1; V gene: TRBV6-1; clone size: -; CDR3 protein: ASVGGSYNEQF
J gene: TRBJ2-3; V gene: TRBV13; clone size: once; CDR3 protein: ASSFGRGRSTDTQY
J gene: TRBJ2-1; V gene: TRBV30; clone size: -; CDR3 protein: AWIPGLTYNEQF
J gene: TRBJ2-2; V gene: TRBV7-9; clone size: -; CDR3 protein: ASTGTVNTGELF
J gene: TRBJ2-2; V gene: TRBV6-6; clone size: -; CDR3 protein: ASSYSRGSGELF
J gene: TRBJ2-2; V gene: TRBV7-9; clone size: -; CDR3 protein: ASSFFGGASGTGELF
J gene: TRBJ2-3; V gene: TRBV11-2; clone size: -; CDR3 protein: ASSLDGRRADTQY
J gene: TRBJ1-5; V gene: TRBV10-3; clone size: once; CDR3 protein: AISEQQGNSNQPQH
J gene: TRBJ2-1; V gene: TRBV9; clone size: -; CDR3 protein: ASSSPPSGYNEQF
J gene: TRBJ1-3; V gene: TRBV28; clone size: -; CDR3 protein: ASRGDSFRGNTIY
J gene: TRBJ2-7; V gene: TRBV28; clone size: -; CDR3 protein: ASSLSGTGRNEQY
J gene: TRBJ1-2; V gene: TRBV19; clone size: -; CDR3 protein: ASSKRAEGIYGYT
J gene: TRBJ2-1; V gene: TRBV30; clone size: -; CDR3 protein: AWSVSWRGDGDEQF
J gene: TRBJ1-3; V gene: TRBV19; clone size: -; CDR3 protein: ASRRRGANASGNTIY
J gene: TRBJ1-6; V gene: TRBV19; clone size: -; CDR3 protein: ASSIGDRVVSPLH
J gene: -; V gene: TRBV29-1; clone size: -; CDR3 protein: SVGAGNTYEQY